The 3 T cell receptor beta chains in this list originate from one sample, sequenced in a study of blood T cell repertoires in COVID-19. Generated by immunoSEQ multiplex PCR, the TCRdb table keeps only in-frame clones and is missing some. The sample carries 250,000 to 300,000 clones, approximately 86% recorded once. The material sequenced was peripheral blood. All receptors come from a woman between 65 and 79 years old with COVID-19, enrolled during active disease.

Concerning this clone: The junction departs from the called germline gene at one end, perhaps through a read error. The chain uses TRBV7-9 and TRBJ2-1; 8 nucleotides line up with TRBD1. Germline values: CDR1 SEHNR, CDR2 FQNEAQ (reference sequence). The CDR3 contains 14 residues. The CDR3 protein is CASSMWTGYNEQFF. The CDR3 bases are TGTGCCAGCAGCATGTGGACAGGGTACAACGAGCAGTTCTTC.

The CDR3, as DNA: TGTGCCACCAGCGCCGGTGGGGGGGCGGGGGGCTACACCTTC. Its translation is CATSAGGGAGGYTF. The chain combines TRBV15 with TRBJ1-2; a possible D gene is TRBD1 (6 bases). V lost 5 bases and J 8 bases, leaving 18 bases between the germline ends. Per germline, CDR1 LNHNV and CDR2 YYDKDF (reference sequence). The CDR3 has 14 residues.

The chain combines TRBV6-5 with TRBJ1-6; possibly TRBD1 for D (5 bases). V gave up 8 bases and J gave up 2 bases, with 10 bases separating them. Germline CDR1 is MNHEY and CDR2 is SVGAGI. The CDR3 sequence is 14 residues long. The chain's CDR3 is CASDSRTYNSPLHF. The CDR3, as DNA: TGTGCCAGCGACAGCCGCACCTATAATTCACCCCTCCACTTT.